The entry that follows covers one TCR beta chain sequence. Its antigen is undetermined. The CDR3 loop spans 12 amino acids. CDR1 and CDR2 (germline): MGHDK, SYGVNS. Deletions cut 7 bases from V and 5 bases from J, with 12 bases between. The data stem from a study of cytomegalovirus exposure and HLA in healthy donors. Study-level background: A previous analysis identified approximately 120 million unique TCR beta sequences derived from roughly 180 million T cells.

Study results and caveats: Reportedly, a later analysis found an Asian-associated ancestry cluster had fewer N-insertions than the approximately 700-donor mean. As a later analysis showed, a missense DCLRE1C variant was linked to trimming of TCR beta V- and J-genes.

PCR involved 60 Vbeta and 13 Jbeta primers. Produced via immunoSEQ multiplex PCR; TCRdb's table is partial and in-frame only. The top ten hold approximately 3.9% of the sample, which has about 200,000 clones, around four fifths seen once. This chain connects TRBV25-1 to TRBJ2-7, with TRBD2 as a possible D gene (5 bases). The clonotype was recovered from a male donor in good health and CMV-seronegative. The sequencing input was PBMCs. CDR3 bases: TGTGCCAGCACGGGAAATAGCCACGAGCAGTACTTC. Protein: CASTGNSHEQYF.